These 20 T cell receptor beta chains were sequenced from one sample in a study of regulatory and conventional T cells in breast cancer. TCRdb analysed the PCR reads with MiXCR anew, one entry per CDR3 protein. The profile shows fewer than 20,000 distinct CDR3 sequences, about 31% of them singletons. The sequencing sample was made of conventional T cells from blood. All receptors come from a female donor in good health.

V usage is TRBV6-6 and J usage is TRBJ1-1; no firm D call. This CDR3 spans 11 amino acids. Per germline, CDR1 MNHNY and CDR2 SVGAGI (reference sequence). Trimming shortened V by 6 bases and J by 7 bases, and 9 bases separated the two germline ends. CDR3 residues: CASSRTVEAFF. The CDR3 coding sequence is TGTGCCAGCAGCCGGACGGTTGAAGCTTTCTTT.

The chain has TRBV14 and TRBJ1-2; TRBD1 aligns across 9 bases. V lost 3 bases, J lost 8 bases, and 4 bases stayed unmatched. This CDR3 has 13 amino acids. Germline CDR1 and CDR2: SGHDN and FVKESK. The chain's CDR3 is CASSHGTGYGYTF. The DNA for the CDR3 is TGTGCCAGCAGCCACGGGACAGGGTACGGCTACACCTTC.

The sample holds a few counts of this clonotype. The chain joins TRBV10-3 to TRBJ1-5, with D possibly being TRBD1 (5 bases). The CDR3 has 14 residues. The germline V gene has CDR1 ENHRY and CDR2 SYGVKD. With 6 bases removed from V and 0 bases from J, the gap between germline ends came to 9 bases. The CDR3 sequence: CAIRGDGSNQPQHF. In DNA, the CDR3 is TGTGCCATCAGGGGGGACGGTAGCAATCAGCCCCAGCATTTT.

This sequence joins TRBV10-3 and TRBJ1-3; no clear D gene. V was pared by 0 bases and J by 1 base, with 10 bases between. This CDR3 is 16 amino acids long. The germline gives CDR1 ENHRY, CDR2 SYGVKD. The CDR3 DNA follows: TGTGCCATCAGTGAGTCGGCTGGGGAATCTGGAAACACCATATATTTT. Translation gives CAISESAGESGNTIYF.

The chain links TRBV12-3 or TRBV12-4 to TRBJ2-5; D is unresolved. The CDR3 sequence is 14 residues long. Trimming took 6 bases from V and 0 from J, leaving 11 bases between them. The CDR3 DNA reads as TGTGCCAGCAGCCTCGGCAGCTACCAAGAGACCCAGTACTTC. This gives the protein CASSLGSYQETQYF.

By sample fraction, this clonotype is medium-sized. This sequence joins TRBV6-6 and TRBJ2-2; D unresolved. The CDR3 sequence is 15 residues long. Per germline, CDR1 MNHNY and CDR2 SVGAGI (reference sequence). The V end was cut by 7 bases, the J end by 4 bases, with 16 bases between. The CDR3 DNA follows: TGTGCCAGCAAGCCCGGGCCCCGGGCCACCGGGGAGCTGTTTTTT. Translation gives CASKPGPRATGELFF.

This clonotype was seen just once. One end of the junction is discordant with germline, which a read error may explain. The chain combines TRBV7-6 with TRBJ2-5; 7 nucleotides line up with TRBD2. The germline CDR1 and CDR2 sequences are SGHVS and FNYEAQ. The CDR3 spans 15 residues. In DNA, the CDR3 is TGTACCAGCAGCTTGCCCCTGGGGGGGGGAGAGACCCAGTACTTC. This codes for CTSSLPLGGGETQYF.

The CDR3 loop is CASSPAFGTPGETQYF. The CDR3 coding sequence is TGTGCCAGCAGCCCCGCCTTTGGGACCCCGGGGGAGACCCAGTACTTC. J is TRBJ2-5 and V is TRBV11-2; D may correspond to TRBD1 or TRBD2 (5 bases each). The CDR3 has 16 residues. The germline V gene encodes CDR1 SGHAT and CDR2 FQNNGV. V was shortened by 5 bases and J by 5 bases, with 21 bases between the two germline ends.

This clonotype was picked up a small number of times. The CDR3 DNA is TGTGCCAGCAGTTACCTCCGCCAGACAGACCAAGAGGAGCCCCAGCATTTT. Its translation: CASSYLRQTDQEEPQHF. The chain uses TRBV6-6 and TRBJ1-5; perhaps TRBD1 as D (5 bases). The CDR3 length is 17 residues. Trimming shortened V by 2 bases and J by 8 bases, and 22 bases separated the two germline ends. Germline CDR1 reads MNHNY; CDR2 reads SVGAGI (reference sequence).

V gene TRBV2 combines with J gene TRBJ2-6; D is uncertain. The CDR3 covers 13 residues. Germline V gives CDR1 SNHLY, CDR2 FYNNEI. With 4 bases removed from V and 6 bases from J, the gap between germline ends came to 7 bases. CDR3 sequence (DNA): TGTGCCAGCAGTGGTAGGCAGGCCAACGTCCTGACTTTC. Protein: CASSGRQANVLTF.

This clonotype was recorded only once. V and J are TRBV3-1 and TRBJ1-2; D uncertain. The ends were cut back, 5 bases at V and 8 bases at J, with 15 bases in the middle. The CDR3 spans 13 residues. Germline V gives CDR1 LGHDT, CDR2 YNNKEL (reference sequence). CDR3 DNA sequence: TGTGCCAGCAGCTCCTCTGTGAGCTCCGGCTACACCTTC. Its protein is CASSSSVSSGYTF.

Points on this clonotype: Given the absence of the conserved phenylalanine or tryptophan at the CDR3 end, a read error is likely. The chain links TRBV7-9 to TRBJ2-6; no reliable D call. Germline V lookup: CDR1 SEHNR, CDR2 FQNEAQ (reference sequence). The germline V and J ends were trimmed by 2 bases and 2 bases, with 13 bases remaining between them. The CDR3 covers 17 residues. CDR3 sequence reads: CASSLYPGRTGANVLTL. CDR3 bases: TGTGCCAGCAGCTTATATCCCGGCCGGACTGGGGCCAACGTCCTGACTCTC.

The table lists this clonotype with many counts. The J gene is TRBJ1-2, the V gene TRBV12-3 or TRBV12-4; D gene unclear. Trimming took 5 bases from V and 8 from J, leaving 15 bases between them. The CDR3 consists of 13 residues. The CDR3 loop reads CASSPFEEGGYTF. The CDR3 nucleotides are TGTGCCAGCAGTCCCTTCGAGGAGGGCGGCTACACCTTC.

Only a few counts were recorded for this clonotype. The V and J genes are TRBV20-1 and TRBJ1-6; no clear D. This CDR3 is built from 15 residues. CDR1 is DFQATT and CDR2 is SNEGSKA in the germline V gene (reference sequence). V was cut by 3 bases and J by 5 bases, with 14 bases left in between. Written as DNA, the CDR3 is TGCAGTGCTAGCCCGGGTCCCCCCAATAATTCACCCCTCCACTTT. Its translation: CSASPGPPNNSPLHF.

As concerns this clonotype: This may be a read error, as it is one base from a much larger clone. The rearrangement uses TRBV12-5 and TRBJ2-1; no clear D. Germline-derived CDR1 and CDR2 are LGHNT and FRNRAP. The ends were cut back, 2 bases at V and 9 bases at J, with 11 bases in the middle. The CDR3 extends over 13 amino acids. The DNA for the CDR3 is TGTGCTAGTGGTTTGCCTCATACCGGTGAGCAGTTCTTC. Its protein product is CASGLPHTGEQFF.

V is TRBV29-1 and J is TRBJ2-7, with 10 bases fitting TRBD2. The CDR3 spans 15 residues. V dropped 6 bases and J dropped 1; count of bases not matched to a gene: 9. Germline lookup yields CDR1 SQVTM and CDR2 ANQGSEA. CDR3 protein: CSVYRTSGASYEQYF. In DNA form, the CDR3 reads TGCAGCGTATACAGGACTAGCGGAGCTTCCTACGAGCAGTACTTC.

This clonotype rates as medium-sized (0.01 to 0.1%). V is TRBV28 and J is TRBJ1-5; 7 bases are a match to TRBD1. This CDR3 has 15 residues. From germline, CDR1 is MDHEN and CDR2 SYDVKM. The V segment lost 2 bases and the J segment 3 bases; nucleotides outside the gene matches: 4. In DNA, the CDR3 is TGTGCCAGCAGTTTAATAGGGACAGACAATCAGCCCCAGCATTTT. Protein: CASSLIGTDNQPQHF.

Worth noting for this clonotype: A read error may be the cause here, since a much bigger clone is one base away. J is TRBJ2-7 and V is TRBV6-5, with TRBD2 identical over 8 bases. The CDR3 is 19 amino acids. Germline CDR1 is MNHEY and CDR2 is SVGAGI. The CDR3 spells CASSKKGPGTRGRSNQRHF. In DNA form, the CDR3 reads TGTGCCAGCAGCAAGAAAGGACCCGGGACTAGAGGGCGTTCAAACCAACGGCACTTC.

This clonotype occurred a few times. The genes are TRBV11-2 and TRBJ1-1; D is perhaps TRBD1 (6 bases). Looked up from germline, CDR1 is SGHAT and CDR2 is FQNNGV. The CDR3 covers 12 residues. V shed 4 bases and J shed 8 bases, with 11 bases lying between them. CDR3 coding DNA: TGTGCCAGCAGCTGGCCGGGACAAGAAGCTTTCTTT. It encodes CASSWPGQEAFF. Based on the CDR3 plus reference TRBV11-2 and TRBJ1-1, the full variable domain is EAGVAQSPRYKIIEKRQSVAFWCNPISGHATLYWYQQILGQGPKLLIQFQNNGVVDDSQLPKDRFSAERLKGVDSTLKIQPAKLEDSAVYLCASSWPGQEAFFGQGTRLTVV.

V and J are TRBV7-9 and TRBJ2-7, with 7 bases lining up with TRBD1. The CDR3 consists of 14 residues. V was clipped by 4 bases and J by 7 bases; unmatched bases: 10. Germline V gene lookup returns CDR1 SEHNR and CDR2 FQNEAQ (reference sequence). CDR3 region: CASSSSDRPGEQYF. The CDR3 coding sequence is TGTGCCAGCAGCTCCTCGGACAGGCCGGGAGAGCAGTACTTC. Full variable domain (remainder filled in from reference TRBV7-9 and TRBJ2-7): DTGVSQNPRHKITKRGQNVTFRCDPISEHNRLYWYRQTLGQGPEFLTYFQNEAQLEKSRLLSDRFSAERPKGSFSTLEIQRTEQGDSAMYLCASSSSDRPGEQYFGPGTRLTVT.